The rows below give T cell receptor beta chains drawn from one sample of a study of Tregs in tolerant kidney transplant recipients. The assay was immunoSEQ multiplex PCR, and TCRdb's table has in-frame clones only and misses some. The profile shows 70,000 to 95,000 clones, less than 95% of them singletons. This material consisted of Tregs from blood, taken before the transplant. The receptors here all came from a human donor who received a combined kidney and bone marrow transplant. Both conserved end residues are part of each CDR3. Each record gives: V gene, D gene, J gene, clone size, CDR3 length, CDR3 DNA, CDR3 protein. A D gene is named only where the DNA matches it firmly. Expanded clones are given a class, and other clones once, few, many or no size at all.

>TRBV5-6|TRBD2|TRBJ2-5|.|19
TGTGCCAGCAGCTTGTATGCGGCAGGACTAGCGGGGCTCGGGGAGACCCAGTACTTC
CASSLYAAGLAGLGETQYF
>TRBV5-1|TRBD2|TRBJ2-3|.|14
TGCGCCAGCAGCTTGGAAGCGGGGCCAGATACGCAGTATTTT
CASSLEAGPDTQYF
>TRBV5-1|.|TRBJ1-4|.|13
TGCGCCAGCAGCTTGATGGGGGATGAAAAACTGTTTTTT
CASSLMGDEKLFF
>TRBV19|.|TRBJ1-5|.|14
TGTGCCAGTAGTGACCCCGCTAACTTCCAGCCCCAGCATTTT
CASSDPANFQPQHF
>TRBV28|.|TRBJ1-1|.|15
TGTGCCAGCAGGAAGGGCCCGTTGGGGGTGGCTGAAGCTTTCTTT
CASRKGPLGVAEAFF
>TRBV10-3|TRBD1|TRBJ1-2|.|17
TGTGCCATCAGAGATACTAATACCGGGACAGGGGTGGATGGCTACACCTTC
CAIRDTNTGTGVDGYTF
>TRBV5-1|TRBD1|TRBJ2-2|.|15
TGCGCCAGCAGCTCCCAGACAGGGGGAACCGGGGAGCTGTTTTTT
CASSSQTGGTGELFF
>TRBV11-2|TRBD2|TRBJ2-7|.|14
TGTGCCAGCAGCGCTAGCGGGAGGCCCTCCGAGCAGTACTTC
CASSASGRPSEQYF
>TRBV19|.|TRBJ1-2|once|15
TGTGCCAGTAGTCCGGCGACAGTTAATCCTCATGGCTACACCTTC
CASSPATVNPHGYTF
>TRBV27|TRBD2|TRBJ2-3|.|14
TGTGCCAGCAGTAAACTAGCGGGAGGCGATACGCAGTATTTT
CASSKLAGGDTQYF
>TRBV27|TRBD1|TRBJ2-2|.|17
TGTGCCAGCAGTCCCGCCCCCGGACAGGAGAACACCGGGGAGCTGTTTTTT
CASSPAPGQENTGELFF
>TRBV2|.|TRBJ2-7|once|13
TGTGCCAGCACTAGAGGGGGCTCCTACGAGCAGTACTTC
CASTRGGSYEQYF
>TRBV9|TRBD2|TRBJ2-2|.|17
TGTGCCAGCAGCGTAGTGGGGAGCGGGATGGGCACCGGGGAGCTGTTTTTT
CASSVVGSGMGTGELFF
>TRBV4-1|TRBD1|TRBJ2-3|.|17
TGCGCCAGCAGCCAAGATGGGGGACAGAAACACACAGATACGCAGTATTTT
CASSQDGGQKHTDTQYF
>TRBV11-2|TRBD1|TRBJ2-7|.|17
TGTGCCAGCAGCCAACAACCGACGACAGGGGGAGGGTACGAGCAGTACTTC
CASSQQPTTGGGYEQYF
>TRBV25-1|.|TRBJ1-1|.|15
TGTGCCAGCAGTCATGGAGTACGAGGGGACACTGAAGCTTTCTTT
CASSHGVRGDTEAFF
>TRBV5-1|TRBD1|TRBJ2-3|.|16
TGCGCCAGCAGCTTGGGGAACAGGGGGCGAGGAGATACGCAGTATTTT
CASSLGNRGRGDTQYF
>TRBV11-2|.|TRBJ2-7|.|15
TGTGCCAGCAGCTTCTCCGGGACTGATAACTACGAGCAGTACTTC
CASSFSGTDNYEQYF
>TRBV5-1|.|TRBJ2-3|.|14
TGCGCCAGCAGCTTATCGGGTAGCACAGATACGCAGTATTTT
CASSLSGSTDTQYF
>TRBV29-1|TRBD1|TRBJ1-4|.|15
TGCAGCGTGGCAAGCGGGACAGGGGTGGGGGAAAAACTGTTTTTT
CSVASGTGVGEKLFF
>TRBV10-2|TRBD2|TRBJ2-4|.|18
TGCGCCAGCAGTTCGGGTAGCGGGGGGGGGTTAGCCAAAAACATTCAGTACTTC
CASSSGSGGGLAKNIQYF
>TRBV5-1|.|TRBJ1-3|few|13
TGCGCCAGCAGCTTGGTGGTTGGAAACACCATATATTTT
CASSLVVGNTIYF
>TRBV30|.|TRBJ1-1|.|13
TGTGCCTGGAGAGGGAACAGGAACACTGAAGCTTTCTTT
CAWRGNRNTEAFF
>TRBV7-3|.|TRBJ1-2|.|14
TGTGCCAGCAGCTTGGGACCGGAGGGAGGAGGCTACACCTTC
CASSLGPEGGGYTF
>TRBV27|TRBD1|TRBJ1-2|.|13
TGTGCCAGCGGGAAGGGACAGAGCTATGGCTACACCTTC
CASGKGQSYGYTF
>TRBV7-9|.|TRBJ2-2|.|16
TGTGCCAGCAGCTTAGGAGGACTTGACGTCACCGGGGAGCTGTTTTTT
CASSLGGLDVTGELFF
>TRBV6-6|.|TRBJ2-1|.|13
TGTGCCAGCAGTCTAACACTTGCCAATGAGCAGTTCTTC
CASSLTLANEQFF
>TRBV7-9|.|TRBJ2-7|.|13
TGTGCCAGCAGCTTCGACCACTCCTACGAGCAGTACTTC
CASSFDHSYEQYF
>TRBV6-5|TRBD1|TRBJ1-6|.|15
TGTGCCAGCAGTTATGAAGGGGGCGGTAATTCACCCCTCCACTTT
CASSYEGGGNSPLHF
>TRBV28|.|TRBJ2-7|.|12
TGTGCCAGCATGGCTGTCACCTACGAGCAGTACTTC
CASMAVTYEQYF
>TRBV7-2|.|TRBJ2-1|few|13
TGTGCCAGCAGCTTGAGCAGGGACAATGAGCAGTTCTTC
CASSLSRDNEQFF
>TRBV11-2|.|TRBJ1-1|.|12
TGTGCCAGCAGCTCCTCGTGGGGGGTAGCTTTCTTT
CASSSSWGVAFF
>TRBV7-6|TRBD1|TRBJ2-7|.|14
TGTGCCAGCAGCTTGTCGGACAGGGCCTACGAGCAGTACTTC
CASSLSDRAYEQYF
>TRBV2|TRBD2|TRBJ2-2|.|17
TGTGCCAGCACCCTTTTGGGACTAGCGGGACACACCGGGGAGCTGTTTTTT
CASTLLGLAGHTGELFF
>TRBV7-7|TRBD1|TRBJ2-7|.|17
TGTGCCAGCAGCTCGGGGACAGGGTTTAAACCCGATTACGAGCAGTACTTC
CASSSGTGFKPDYEQYF
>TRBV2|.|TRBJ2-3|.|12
TGTGCCAGCAGGCAGAACACAGATACGCAGTATTTT
CASRQNTDTQYF
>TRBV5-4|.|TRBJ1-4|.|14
TGTGCCAGCAGCAGGGACGGACTCAATGAAAAACTGTTTTTT
CASSRDGLNEKLFF
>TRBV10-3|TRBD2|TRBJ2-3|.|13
TGTGCCATCGGGAGGGAAAGGTCAGATACGCAGTATTTT
CAIGRERSDTQYF
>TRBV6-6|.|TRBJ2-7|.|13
TGTGCCAGCAGTTACGGGGCTAGGGGCGAGCAGTACTTC
CASSYGARGEQYF
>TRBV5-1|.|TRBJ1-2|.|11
TGCGCCAGCCGTGAAGGCTATGGCTACACCTTC
CASREGYGYTF
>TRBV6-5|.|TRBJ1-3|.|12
TGTGCCAGTTTAAGCTCTGGAAACACCATATATTTT
CASLSSGNTIYF
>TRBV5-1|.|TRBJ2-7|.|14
TGCGCCAGCAGCTTTCTAAACGAAGCGGGCGAGCAGTACTTC
CASSFLNEAGEQYF
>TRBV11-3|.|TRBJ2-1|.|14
TGTGCCAGCAGCTTGATCGGGAGTGGGAGTGAGCAGTTCTTC
CASSLIGSGSEQFF
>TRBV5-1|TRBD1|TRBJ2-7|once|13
TGCGCCAGCAGCTGGGAGACAGGGGTCGAGCAGTACTTC
CASSWETGVEQYF
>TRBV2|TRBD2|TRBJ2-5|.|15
TGTGCCAGCATTTATAGCGGGAGGGTCCAAGAGACCCAGTACTTC
CASIYSGRVQETQYF
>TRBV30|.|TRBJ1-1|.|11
TGTGCCTGGAGTGTTTATTCTGAAGCTTTCTTT
CAWSVYSEAFF
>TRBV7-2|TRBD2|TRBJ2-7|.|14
TGTGCCAGCAGCATGACTAGCGGGGCTTACGAGCAGTACTTC
CASSMTSGAYEQYF
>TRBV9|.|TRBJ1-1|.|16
TGTGCCAGCAGCGTAAGCATAGATACTATGAACACTGAAGCTTTCTTT
CASSVSIDTMNTEAFF
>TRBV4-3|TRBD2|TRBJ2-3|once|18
TGCGCCAGCAGCCAAGATTACGCCGCGACTAGCGGGAGGGGGACGCAGTATTTT
CASSQDYAATSGRGTQYF
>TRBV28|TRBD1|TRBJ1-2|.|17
TGTGCCAGCAGTGCTCCGGGACAGGGGGCATCGGACTATGGCTACACCTTC
CASSAPGQGASDYGYTF
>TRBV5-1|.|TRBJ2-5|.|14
TGCGCCAGCAGCTCAGGGTTCTTACCGGAGACCCAGTACTTC
CASSSGFLPETQYF
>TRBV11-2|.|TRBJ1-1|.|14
TGTGCCAGCAGCTTTAAGGGGCCACGGGATGAAGCTTTCTTT
CASSFKGPRDEAFF
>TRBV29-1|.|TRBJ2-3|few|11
TGCAGCGCCTTAAGCACAGATACGCAGTATTTT
CSALSTDTQYF